The clone carrying this T cell receptor (beta chain) showed up just once. Antigen unknown. This record belongs to a study of cytomegalovirus exposure and HLA in healthy donors. The PCR used 60 Vbeta and 13 Jbeta primers. Assay: immunoSEQ multiplex PCR; the TCRdb copy retains only in-frame clones and omits some. The table shows some 60,000 clones, with 80% occurring only once. Findings and limits, study-wide: Accurate prediction of most subjects' HLA-A and HLA-B alleles from TCR beta sequences was reported.

The V gene's germline CDR1 is MNHEY and CDR2 SVGAGI. V lost 8 bases to trimming and J lost 1 base, with 18 bases between them. CDR3 length: 16 amino acids. The receptor comes from a male donor in good health and CMV-seronegative. Sequencing was performed on PBMCs. J is TRBJ2-4 and V is TRBV6-5, with D uncertain. The CDR3 reads CASGSVGVNAKNIQYF. The CDR3 DNA sequence: TGTGCCAGCGGTTCGGTCGGTGTAAACGCCAAAAACATTCAGTACTTC.